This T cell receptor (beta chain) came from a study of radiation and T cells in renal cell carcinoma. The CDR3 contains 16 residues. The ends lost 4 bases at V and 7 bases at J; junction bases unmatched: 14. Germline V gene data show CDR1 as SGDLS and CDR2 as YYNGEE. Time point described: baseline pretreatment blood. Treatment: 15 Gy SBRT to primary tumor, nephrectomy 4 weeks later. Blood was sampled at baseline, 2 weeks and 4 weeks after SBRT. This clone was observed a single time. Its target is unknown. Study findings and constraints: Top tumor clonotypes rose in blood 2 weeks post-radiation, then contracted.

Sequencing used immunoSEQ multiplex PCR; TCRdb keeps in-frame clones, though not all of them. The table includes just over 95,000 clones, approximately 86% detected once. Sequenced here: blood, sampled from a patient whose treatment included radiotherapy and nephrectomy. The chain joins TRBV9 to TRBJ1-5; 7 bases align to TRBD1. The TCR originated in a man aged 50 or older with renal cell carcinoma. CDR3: CASSPGTALGGQPQHF. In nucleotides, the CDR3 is TGTGCCAGCAGCCCCGGGACAGCCCTGGGGGGGCAGCCCCAGCATTTT. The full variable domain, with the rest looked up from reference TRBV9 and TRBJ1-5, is DSGVTQTPKHLITATGQRVTLRCSPRSGDLSVYWYQQSLDQGLQFLIQYYNGEERAKGNILERFSAQQFPDLHSELNLSSLELGDSALYFCASSPGTALGGQPQHFGDGTRLSIL.